This T cell receptor (beta chain) derives from a study of blood T cell dynamics during melanoma immunotherapy. Method: immunoSEQ multiplex PCR; TCRdb's copy keeps in-frame clones and lacks some. The sample has around 9,000 clones, around nine tenths seen once; the top ten hold 6.3%. This CDR3 is 16 amino acids long. Germline assignment: CDR1 SGHTA and CDR2 FQGNSA. J gave up 4 bases and V 5 bases, and 8 bases lay outside the gene matches. Time point reported: week 3, after first cycle of checkpoint inhibitor. This sample comprised blood, obtained from a patient treated with checkpoint blockade. This sequence joins TRBV7-2 and TRBJ2-3; 11 positions agree with TRBD2. The TCR sequence derives from a human donor with melanoma. In DNA, the CDR3 is TGTGCCAGCAGCCCGTTAGCGGGGGGGCGATCAGATACGCAGTATTTT. It codes for CASSPLAGGRSDTQYF.